A selection of T cell receptor beta chains follows, all from one sample in a study of T cell repertoires in cytomegalovirus infection. These receptors have no known antigen. Each CDR3 protein is one row after TCRdb ran MiXCR on the reads. This sample has about 700,000 distinct CDR3 sequences, with around 30% found just once. Sequenced here: cultured PBMCs, sampled from culture after CMV antigen stimulation. The receptors originated from a human donor in good health (CMV status not recorded). Some clones in this sample may be carry-over from other donors' samples. Each CDR3 is given with its conserved first and last residue. Each record gives: J gene, V gene, D gene, clone size, CDR3 DNA, CDR3 protein. D genes are given only for firm matches. A row's size may be missing; if present it is once, few, many or a size class.

>TRBJ2-5|TRBV6-6|TRBD2|few
TGTGCCAGCAGTCCGGGACTAGCGGGAGACGAGGAGACCCAGTACTTC
CASSPGLAGDEETQYF
>TRBJ2-3|TRBV14|TRBD1|.
TGTGCCAGCAGCCAAGTATGGGACAGGGGGTACACAGATACGCAGTATTTT
CASSQVWDRGYTDTQYF
>TRBJ2-5|TRBV6-2/TRBV6-3|TRBD2|few
TGTGCCAGCAGACAGCGGGGGGAGAAACAAGAGACCCAGTACTTC
CASRQRGEKQETQYF
>TRBJ2-5|TRBV6-2/TRBV6-3|TRBD2|few
TGTGCCAGCAGTCCAATAGCGGGCCCAACTAGGGCGGAGACCCAGTACTTC
CASSPIAGPTRAETQYF
>TRBJ2-1|TRBV6-6|.|.
TGTGCCAGCAGTTATCCTGGACCAGACAATGAGCAGTTCTTC
CASSYPGPDNEQFF
>TRBJ2-7|TRBV9|.|.
TGTGCCAGCAGCGCGTATACCGGGGGCCTGGAGCACTACGAGCAGTACTTC
CASSAYTGGLEHYEQYF
>TRBJ1-6|TRBV7-2|.|many
TGTGCCAGCAGAAAGACACAAAATTCACCCCTCCACTTT
CASRKTQNSPLHF
>TRBJ2-3|TRBV18|TRBD1|.
TGTGCCAGCTCACCACCTGGATGGACAGGGCCGAACACAGATACGCAGTATTTT
CASSPPGWTGPNTDTQYF
>TRBJ1-5|TRBV7-2|.|many
TGTGCCAGCAGCTTAGAGGGGGGATCATACCAGCCCCAGCATTTT
CASSLEGGSYQPQHF
>TRBJ1-1|TRBV7-4|.|.
TGTGCCAGCAGCTACCGGACGAAGGGAGCTTTCTTT
CASSYRTKGAFF
>TRBJ2-3|TRBV6-1|.|many
TGTGCCAGCACCGCTACGGTTGACCTTACAGATACGCAGTATTTT
CASTATVDLTDTQYF
>TRBJ2-7|TRBV7-2|.|many
TGTGCCAGCAGCTTGGCTAGCGACGCCTACGAGCAGTACTTC
CASSLASDAYEQYF
>TRBJ1-5|TRBV20-1|.|.
TGCAGTGCCATAGGAGGGGTTGGGCAGCCCCAGCATTTT
CSAIGGVGQPQHF
>TRBJ1-5|TRBV7-2|TRBD1|.
TGTGCCAGCAGCGCGGACAGGGGGACTTATCAGCCCCAGCATTTT
CASSADRGTYQPQHF
>TRBJ1-4|TRBV20-1|.|.
TGCAGTGCTAGAGATCGGGTGACGGCTAATGAAAAACTGTTTTTT
CSARDRVTANEKLFF
>TRBJ2-1|TRBV7-2|.|few
TGTGCCAGCAGCCAGAGTATAACCGGAGCGGGCGATGAGCAGTTCTTC
CASSQSITGAGDEQFF
>TRBJ2-2|TRBV15|.|.
TGTGCCACCAGCGTGTTCACCGGGGAGCTGTTTTTT
CATSVFTGELFF
>TRBJ2-7|TRBV6-8|.|few
TGTGCCAGCAGTCCCCTCAGGGGCCGGGCCTACGAGCAGTACTTC
CASSPLRGRAYEQYF
>TRBJ2-1|TRBV6-8|.|.
TGTGCCAGCAGTTACCTGGGCTCACGATACAATGAGCAGTTCTTC
CASSYLGSRYNEQFF
>TRBJ2-2|TRBV7-2|.|.
TGTGCCAGCAGCAAATGGGACACCGGGGAGCTGTTTTTT
CASSKWDTGELFF
>TRBJ1-1|TRBV6-1|TRBD1|.
TGTGCCAGCAGCCGGGGACAGAGGGAAAGAGCTTTCTTT
CASSRGQRERAFF
>TRBJ2-3|TRBV27|TRBD2|.
TGTGCCAGCAGTTCGGGCGGGAGGAGCACAGATACGCAGTATTTT
CASSSGGRSTDTQYF
>TRBJ2-5|TRBV7-6|.|few
TGTGCCAGCAGCTTAGATTTGTCGAAACAAGAGACCCAGTACTTC
CASSLDLSKQETQYF
>TRBJ2-1|TRBV28|TRBD2|.
TGTGCCAGCAGACCCGGGGGGACTAGCGGGGGATATGAGCAGTTCTTC
CASRPGGTSGGYEQFF
>TRBJ2-1|TRBV20-1|TRBD2|few
TGCAGTGCTAGCGGGGGTAGCGGGGGGCTTATTGCGGAGAATGAGCAGTTCTTC
CSASGGSGGLIAENEQFF
>TRBJ2-7|TRBV5-4|TRBD2|.
TGTGCCAGCAGCTCGGGACTAAACTACGAGCAGTACTTC
CASSSGLNYEQYF
>TRBJ1-1|TRBV6-1|TRBD1|.
TGTGCCAGCAGTGAAGGCACCACAGGGGGCGCGTGGTACACTGAAGCTTTCTTT
CASSEGTTGGAWYTEAFF
>TRBJ2-1|TRBV7-8|.|.
TGTGCCAGCAGCCTAGTAGGAGGGAGATCCTACAATGAGCAGTTCTTC
CASSLVGGRSYNEQFF
>TRBJ1-5|TRBV10-2|.|.
TGCGCCAGCAGTGACGCGGAGAGCAGGCAGCCCCAGCATTTT
CASSDAESRQPQHF
>TRBJ1-6|TRBV4-1|TRBD1|few
TGCGCCAGCAGCCAAGGCCGGGACAGGGGTAATTCACCCCTCCACTTT
CASSQGRDRGNSPLHF
>TRBJ2-5|TRBV4-2|.|few
TGTGCCAGCAGCCAAGGACCCCTGGAGACCCAGTACTTC
CASSQGPLETQYF
>TRBJ2-5|TRBV7-6|.|many
TGTGCCAGCAGCCGGACTTTTGGAGAGACCCAGTACTTC
CASSRTFGETQYF
>TRBJ1-5|TRBV7-2|TRBD1|few
TGTGCCAGCAGCGTGGGACAGGGGTCTCAGCCCCAGCATTTT
CASSVGQGSQPQHF
>TRBJ2-1|TRBV19|.|.
TGTGCCAGTAAGACATCCTATGCAGGGTTCTTC
CASKTSYAGFF
>TRBJ1-4|TRBV7-9|TRBD1|many
TGTGCCAGCAGCCAGGACAGGGGTGAAAAACTGTTTTTT
CASSQDRGEKLFF
>TRBJ2-5|TRBV7-9|.|few
TGTGCCAGCGCCTTAGCGCAAGAGACCCAGTACTTC
CASALAQETQYF
>TRBJ2-7|TRBV12-3/TRBV12-4|.|.
TGTGCCAGCCAGCCAGACTTCGCGGGATACGAGCAGTACTTC
CASQPDFAGYEQYF
>TRBJ2-5|TRBV12-3/TRBV12-4|TRBD1|few
TGTGCCAGCAGCCACTCCGACAGGGGCGGTGAGACCCAGTACTTC
CASSHSDRGGETQYF
>TRBJ2-5|TRBV7-2|TRBD1|many
TGTGCCAGCAGTTTAACGGGACAGGGTTTTGAGACCCAGTACTTC
CASSLTGQGFETQYF
>TRBJ2-2|TRBV20-1|.|.
TGCAGTGCTAGACCCCCGGGGCGGGGGAACACCGGGGAGCTGTTTTTT
CSARPPGRGNTGELFF
>TRBJ1-2|TRBV20-1|.|.
TGCAGTGCTAGACCGGCAGGCCGCGGCTATGGCTACACCTTC
CSARPAGRGYGYTF
>TRBJ2-1|TRBV20-1|.|.
TGCAGTGCCCAAACTAGTATGGATAATGAGCAGTTCTTC
CSAQTSMDNEQFF
>TRBJ2-5|TRBV7-2|.|few
TGTGCCAGCAACCTACAGCATGGGCCGCAAGAGACCCAGTACTTC
CASNLQHGPQETQYF
>TRBJ2-3|TRBV9|.|.
TGTGCCAGCAGCGTAGCTCACAGCACAGATACGCAGTATTTT
CASSVAHSTDTQYF
>TRBJ2-2|TRBV7-2|.|.
TGTGCCAGCAGCTTTGAAGGAGGGGAGCTGTTTTTT
CASSFEGGELFF
>TRBJ2-3|TRBV7-6|.|few
TGTGCCAGCAGCCCTAGCTTGCGACCAGATACGCAGTATTTT
CASSPSLRPDTQYF
>TRBJ2-5|TRBV19|.|.
TGTGCCAGTAGTATAAGCGGTCTGGGAGAGACCCAGTACTTC
CASSISGLGETQYF
>TRBJ2-1|TRBV19|TRBD2|few
TGTGCCAGCGCGGGACTAGCGGCGGACGGTGAGCAGTTCTTC
CASAGLAADGEQFF